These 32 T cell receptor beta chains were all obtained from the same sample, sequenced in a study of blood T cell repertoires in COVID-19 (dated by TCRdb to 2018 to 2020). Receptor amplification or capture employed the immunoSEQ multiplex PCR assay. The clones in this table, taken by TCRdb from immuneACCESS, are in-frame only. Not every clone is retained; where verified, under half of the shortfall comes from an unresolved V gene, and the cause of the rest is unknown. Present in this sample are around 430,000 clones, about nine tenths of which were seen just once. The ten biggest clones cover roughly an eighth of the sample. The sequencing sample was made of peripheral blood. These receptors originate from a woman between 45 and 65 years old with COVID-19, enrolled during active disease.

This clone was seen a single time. The CDR3 sequence is CASSYTRGHVWEAFF. The CDR3 DNA reads as TGTGCCAGCAGTTACACCAGGGGCCATGTATGGGAAGCTTTCTTT. The J gene is TRBJ1-1, the V gene TRBV6-5; D is possibly TRBD1 (6 bases). Germline CDR1 is MNHEY and CDR2 is SVGAGI. The CDR3 has 15 residues. The V gene lost 2 bases and the J gene lost 8 bases, with 18 bases spanning the gap.

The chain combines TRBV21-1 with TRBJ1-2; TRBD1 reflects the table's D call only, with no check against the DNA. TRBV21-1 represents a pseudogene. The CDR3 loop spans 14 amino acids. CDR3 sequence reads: CAIGTGTLNYGYTF. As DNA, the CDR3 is TGTGCCATAGGGACAGGGACTCTCAACTATGGCTACACCTTC.

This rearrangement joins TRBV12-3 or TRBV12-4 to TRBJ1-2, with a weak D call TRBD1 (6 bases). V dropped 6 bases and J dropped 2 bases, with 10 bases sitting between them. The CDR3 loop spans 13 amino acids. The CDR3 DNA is TGTGCCAGCAGGGTGACAGGAAACTATGGCTACACCTTC. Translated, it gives CASRVTGNYGYTF.

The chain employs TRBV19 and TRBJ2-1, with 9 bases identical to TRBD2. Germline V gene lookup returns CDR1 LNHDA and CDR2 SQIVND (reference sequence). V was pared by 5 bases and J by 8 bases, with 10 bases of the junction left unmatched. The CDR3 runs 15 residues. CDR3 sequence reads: CASSPRGAGGDEQFF. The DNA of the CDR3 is TGTGCCAGTAGTCCCCGGGGAGCGGGGGGTGATGAGCAGTTCTTC.

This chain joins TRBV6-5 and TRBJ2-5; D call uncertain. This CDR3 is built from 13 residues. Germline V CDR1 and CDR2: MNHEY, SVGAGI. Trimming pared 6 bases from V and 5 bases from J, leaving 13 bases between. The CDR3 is CASSNDLRETQYF. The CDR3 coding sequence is TGTGCCAGCAGCAACGACTTGAGGGAGACCCAGTACTTC.

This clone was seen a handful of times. CDR3 residues: CASSFGGPAGNTIYF. The DNA for the CDR3 is TGTGCCAGCAGCTTTGGGGGCCCGGCTGGAAACACCATATATTTT. V is TRBV5-4 and J is TRBJ1-3, with a tentative D call TRBD1 (6 bases). Trimming took off 2 bases at V and 2 bases at J, with 11 bases between the two ends. Germline-derived CDR1 and CDR2 are SGHNT and YYREEE (reference sequence). The CDR3 runs 15 residues.

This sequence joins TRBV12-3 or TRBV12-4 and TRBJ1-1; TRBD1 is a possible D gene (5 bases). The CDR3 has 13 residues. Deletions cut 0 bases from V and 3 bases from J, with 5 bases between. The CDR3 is CASSLAGDTEAFF. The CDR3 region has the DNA TGTGCCAGCAGTTTAGCAGGGGACACTGAAGCTTTCTTT.

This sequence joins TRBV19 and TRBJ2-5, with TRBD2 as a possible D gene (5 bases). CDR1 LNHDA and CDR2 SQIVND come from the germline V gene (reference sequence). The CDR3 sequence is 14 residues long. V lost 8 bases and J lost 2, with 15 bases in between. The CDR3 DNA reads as TGTGCCAGTTCTGAACTAGGGCTTCAAGAGACCCAGTACTTC. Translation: CASSELGLQETQYF.

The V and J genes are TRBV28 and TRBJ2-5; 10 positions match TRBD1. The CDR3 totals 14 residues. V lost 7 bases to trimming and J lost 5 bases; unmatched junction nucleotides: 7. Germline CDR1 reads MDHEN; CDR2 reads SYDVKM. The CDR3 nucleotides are TGTGCCAGCAAGACAGGGGGCCATGGGGAGACCCAGTACTTC. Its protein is CASKTGGHGETQYF.

DNA of the CDR3: TGTGCCAGCAGCTTAGGGACAGGGAGCTCCTACGAGCAGTACTTC. Translation: CASSLGTGSSYEQYF. The chain couples TRBV7-9 to TRBJ2-7; 8 bases map to TRBD1. The junction had 2 bases not matched to a gene; V was cut back by 1 base and J by 0 bases. This CDR3 spans 15 amino acids. CDR1 SEHNR and CDR2 FQNEAQ come from the germline V gene (reference sequence).

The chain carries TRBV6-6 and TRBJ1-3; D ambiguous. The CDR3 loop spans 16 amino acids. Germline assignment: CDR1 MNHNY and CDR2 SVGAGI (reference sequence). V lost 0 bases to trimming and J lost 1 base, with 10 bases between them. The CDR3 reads CASSYSSPLSGNTIYF. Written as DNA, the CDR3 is TGTGCCAGCAGTTACTCATCCCCACTTTCTGGAAACACCATATATTTT.

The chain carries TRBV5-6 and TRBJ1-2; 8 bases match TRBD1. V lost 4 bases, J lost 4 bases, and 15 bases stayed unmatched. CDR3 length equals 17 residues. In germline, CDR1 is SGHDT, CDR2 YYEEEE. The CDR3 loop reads CASSKKARDRRGYGYTF. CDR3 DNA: TGTGCCAGCAGCAAAAAGGCCCGGGACAGGCGGGGCTATGGCTACACCTTC.

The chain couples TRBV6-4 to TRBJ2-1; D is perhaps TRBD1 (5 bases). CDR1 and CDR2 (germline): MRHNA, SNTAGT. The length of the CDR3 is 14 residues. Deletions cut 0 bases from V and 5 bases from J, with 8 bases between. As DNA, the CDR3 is TGTGCCAGCAGTGACTCACCCAGGGACAATGAGCAGTTCTTC. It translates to CASSDSPRDNEQFF.

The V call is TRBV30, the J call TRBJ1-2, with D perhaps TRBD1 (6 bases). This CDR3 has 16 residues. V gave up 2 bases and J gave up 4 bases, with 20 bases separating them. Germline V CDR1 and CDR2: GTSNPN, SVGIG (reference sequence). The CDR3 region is CAWSRFRGIESYGYTF. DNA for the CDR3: TGTGCCTGGAGTCGGTTCAGGGGTATAGAGAGCTATGGCTACACCTTC.

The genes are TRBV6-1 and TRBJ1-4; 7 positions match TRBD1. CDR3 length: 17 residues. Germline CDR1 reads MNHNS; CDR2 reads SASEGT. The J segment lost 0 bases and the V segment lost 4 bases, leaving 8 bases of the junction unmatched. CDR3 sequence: CASSAYRGVSTNEKLFF. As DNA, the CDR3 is TGTGCCAGCAGTGCCTACAGGGGAGTTTCAACTAATGAAAAACTGTTTTTT.

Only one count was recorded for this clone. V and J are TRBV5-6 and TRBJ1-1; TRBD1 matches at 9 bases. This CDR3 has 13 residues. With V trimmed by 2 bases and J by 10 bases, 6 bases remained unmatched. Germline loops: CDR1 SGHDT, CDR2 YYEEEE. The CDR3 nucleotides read TGTGCCAGCAGCTTCCAGGACAGGGGACCAGCTTTCTTT. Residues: CASSFQDRGPAFF.

Here the CDR3 reads CASRAPGGAGELFF. The CDR3 nucleotides read TGTGCCAGCAGGGCCCCAGGTGGTGCCGGGGAGCTGTTTTTT. The rearrangement joins TRBV6-5 to TRBJ2-2; D unclear. The CDR3 consists of 14 residues. V lost 6 bases and J 6 bases, leaving 14 bases between the germline ends. Germline CDR1 MNHEY, CDR2 SVGAGI.

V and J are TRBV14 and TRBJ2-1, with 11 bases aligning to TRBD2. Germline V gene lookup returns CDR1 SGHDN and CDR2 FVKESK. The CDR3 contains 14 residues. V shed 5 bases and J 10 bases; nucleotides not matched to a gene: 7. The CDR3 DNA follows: TGTGCCAGCAGCTATCTAGCGGGGGGTCGGGAGCAGTTCTTC. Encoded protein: CASSYLAGGREQFF.

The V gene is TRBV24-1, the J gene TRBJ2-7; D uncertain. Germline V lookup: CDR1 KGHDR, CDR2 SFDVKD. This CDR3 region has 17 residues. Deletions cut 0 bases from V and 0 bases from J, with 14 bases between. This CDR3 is CATSDLPASWSSYEQYF. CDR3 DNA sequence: TGTGCCACCAGTGATTTGCCGGCTAGTTGGAGCTCCTACGAGCAGTACTTC.

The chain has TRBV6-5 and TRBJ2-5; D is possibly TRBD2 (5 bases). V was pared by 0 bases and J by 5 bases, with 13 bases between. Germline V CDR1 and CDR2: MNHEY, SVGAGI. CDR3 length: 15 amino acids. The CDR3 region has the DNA TGTGCCAGCAGTTACTCGGAGGCCCTGGGGGAGACCCAGTACTTC. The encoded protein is CASSYSEALGETQYF.

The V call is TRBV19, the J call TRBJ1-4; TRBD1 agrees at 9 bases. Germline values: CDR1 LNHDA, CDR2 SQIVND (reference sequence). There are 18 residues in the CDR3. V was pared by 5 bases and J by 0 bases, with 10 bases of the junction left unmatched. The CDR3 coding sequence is TGTGCCAGTAGTGTACGGACAGGGGCTTATGCAACTAATGAAAAACTGTTTTTT. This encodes CASSVRTGAYATNEKLFF.

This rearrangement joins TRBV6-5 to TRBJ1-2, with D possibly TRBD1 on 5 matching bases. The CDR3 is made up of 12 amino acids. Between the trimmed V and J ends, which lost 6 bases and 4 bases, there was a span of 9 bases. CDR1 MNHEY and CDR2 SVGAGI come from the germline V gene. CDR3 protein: CASRAGGYGYTF. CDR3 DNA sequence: TGTGCCAGCAGGGCCGGGGGCTATGGCTACACCTTC.

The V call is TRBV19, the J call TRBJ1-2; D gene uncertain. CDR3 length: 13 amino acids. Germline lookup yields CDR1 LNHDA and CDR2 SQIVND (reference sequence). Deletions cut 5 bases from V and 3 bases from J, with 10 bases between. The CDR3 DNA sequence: TGTGCCAGTAGTCTACGGGAGGACTATGGCTACACCTTC. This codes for CASSLREDYGYTF.

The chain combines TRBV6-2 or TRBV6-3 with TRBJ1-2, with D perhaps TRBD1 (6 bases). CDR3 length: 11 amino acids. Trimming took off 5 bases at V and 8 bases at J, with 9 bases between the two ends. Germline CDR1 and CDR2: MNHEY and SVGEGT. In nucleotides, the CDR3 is TGTGCCAGCAGTGTACAGGGAGGCTACACCTTC. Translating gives CASSVQGGYTF.

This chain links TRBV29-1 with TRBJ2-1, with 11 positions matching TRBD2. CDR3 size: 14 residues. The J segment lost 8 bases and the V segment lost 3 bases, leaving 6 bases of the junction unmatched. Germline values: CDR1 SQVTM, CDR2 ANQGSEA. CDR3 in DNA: TGCAGCGTTGACCTAGCGGGGGGCGGGGATGAGCAGTTCTTC. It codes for CSVDLAGGGDEQFF.

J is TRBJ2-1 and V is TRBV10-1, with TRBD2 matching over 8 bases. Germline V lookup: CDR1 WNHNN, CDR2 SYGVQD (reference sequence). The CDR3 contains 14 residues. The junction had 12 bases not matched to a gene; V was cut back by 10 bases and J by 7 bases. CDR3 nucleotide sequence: TGCGCCACCGCCGCCGGCGGGGGGCGGAATGAGCAGTTCTTC. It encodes CATAAGGGRNEQFF.

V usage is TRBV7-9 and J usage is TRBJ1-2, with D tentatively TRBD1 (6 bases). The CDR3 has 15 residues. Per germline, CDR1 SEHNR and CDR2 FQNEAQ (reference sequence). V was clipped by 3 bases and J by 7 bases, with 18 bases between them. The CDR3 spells CASSFLLRGQGGYTF. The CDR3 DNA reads TGTGCCAGCAGCTTTCTTCTCAGGGGCCAAGGTGGCTACACCTTC.

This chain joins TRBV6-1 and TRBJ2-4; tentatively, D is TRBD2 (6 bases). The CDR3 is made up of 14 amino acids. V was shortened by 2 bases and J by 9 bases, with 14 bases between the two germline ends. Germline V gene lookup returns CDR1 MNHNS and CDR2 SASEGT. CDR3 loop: CASSEHLQRVIQYF. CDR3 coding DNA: TGTGCCAGCAGTGAACACCTGCAGCGGGTCATTCAGTACTTC.

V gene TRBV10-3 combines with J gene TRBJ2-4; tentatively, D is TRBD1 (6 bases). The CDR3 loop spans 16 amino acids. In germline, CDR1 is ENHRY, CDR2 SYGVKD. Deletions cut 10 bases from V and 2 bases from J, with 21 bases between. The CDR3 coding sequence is TGTGCCACCTCAACAGGGCCGGTGTGGCCCAAAAACATTCAGTACTTC. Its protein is CATSTGPVWPKNIQYF.

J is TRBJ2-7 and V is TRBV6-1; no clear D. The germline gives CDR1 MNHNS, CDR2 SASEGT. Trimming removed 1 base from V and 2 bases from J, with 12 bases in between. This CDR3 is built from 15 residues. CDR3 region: CASSEVGEVTYEQYF. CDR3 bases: TGTGCCAGCAGTGAAGTCGGTGAGGTTACCTACGAGCAGTACTTC.

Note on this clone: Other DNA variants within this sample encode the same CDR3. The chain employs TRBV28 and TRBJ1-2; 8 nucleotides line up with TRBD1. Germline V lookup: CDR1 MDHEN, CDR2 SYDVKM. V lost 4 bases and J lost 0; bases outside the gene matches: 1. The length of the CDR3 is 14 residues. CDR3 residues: CASSSGQANYGYTF. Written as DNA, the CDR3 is TGTGCCAGCAGTTCGGGACAGGCTAACTATGGCTACACCTTC.

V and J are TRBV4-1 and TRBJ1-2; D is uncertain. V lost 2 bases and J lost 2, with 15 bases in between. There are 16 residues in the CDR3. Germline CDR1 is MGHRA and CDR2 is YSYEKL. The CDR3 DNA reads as TGCGCCAGCAGCCAATACCATCCTACTCCCAACTATGGCTACACCTTC. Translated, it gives CASSQYHPTPNYGYTF.